These 13 T cell receptor beta chains came from one sample sequenced in a study of cytomegalovirus exposure and HLA in healthy donors. TCRdb's copy holds only in-frame clones and misses some; the assay was immunoSEQ multiplex PCR. This sample yields more than 80,000 clones, of which around 90% are seen a single time; less than 2% belongs to the top ten. The material sequenced was PBMCs. The source is a woman younger than 35 in good health and CMV-seropositive.

The chain has TRBV14 and TRBJ2-2; a weak D match, TRBD2 (6 bases). Germline CDR1 SGHDN, CDR2 FVKESK. Between the trimmed V and J ends, which lost 4 bases and 4 bases, there was a span of 16 bases. The CDR3 contains 16 residues. DNA for the CDR3: TGTGCCAGCAGCCCCGGGGGACTGCGAGGCACCGGGGAGCTGTTTTTT. Protein: CASSPGGLRGTGELFF.

The chain has TRBV28 and TRBJ2-6; D is ambiguous. The germline V and J ends were trimmed by 4 bases and 0 bases, with 7 bases remaining between them. The CDR3 has 15 residues. Germline V gene lookup returns CDR1 MDHEN and CDR2 SYDVKM. The CDR3 coding sequence is TGTGCCAGCAGTTCGCCGGGCTCTGGGGCCAACGTCCTGACTTTC. Translation: CASSSPGSGANVLTF.

The gene calls are TRBV4-1 and TRBJ1-5; D not resolved. The ends were cut back, 0 bases at V and 6 bases at J, with 12 bases in the middle. Germline V gives CDR1 MGHRA, CDR2 YSYEKL. The CDR3 is 15 amino acids. In nucleotides, the CDR3 is TGCGCCAGCAGCCAAGAATACGGAGGAGGTCAGCCCCAGCATTTT. It yields the protein CASSQEYGGGQPQHF.

J is TRBJ2-1 and V is TRBV7-9; the match to TRBD1 covers 10 bases. Germline assignment: CDR1 SEHNR and CDR2 FQNEAQ (reference sequence). The CDR3 has 14 amino acids. The ends lost 8 bases at V and 4 bases at J; junction bases unmatched: 5. The CDR3 DNA follows: TGTGCCAGCTCTGGGACAGGGGAATACAATGAGCAGTTCTTC. It codes for CASSGTGEYNEQFF. Complete variable domain (other parts from reference TRBV7-9 and TRBJ2-1): DTGVSQNPRHKITKRGQNVTFRCDPISEHNRLYWYRQTLGQGPEFLTYFQNEAQLEKSRLLSDRFSAERPKGSFSTLEIQRTEQGDSAMYLCASSGTGEYNEQFFGPGTRLTVL.

The chain is built from TRBV27 and TRBJ2-7; 8 bases agree with TRBD1. Losses at the gene ends were 6 bases for V and 6 bases for J; bases not matched to a gene: 4. CDR1 MNHEY and CDR2 SMNVEV come from the germline V gene (reference sequence). The CDR3 extends over 12 amino acids. The CDR3 protein is CASRGTGFEQYV. The CDR3 DNA reads as TGTGCCAGCAGGGGGACAGGTTTCGAGCAGTACGTC.

The gene calls are TRBV2 and TRBJ1-4; unclear D gene. Germline lookup yields CDR1 SNHLY and CDR2 FYNNEI. V shed 5 bases and J shed 0 bases, with 16 bases lying between them. This CDR3 has 17 residues. DNA of the CDR3: TGTGCCAGCAGTTCCCGAATGGCAGGCCCAACTAATGAAAAACTGTTTTTT. This gives the protein CASSSRMAGPTNEKLFF.

This clone came up once. V and J are TRBV7-8 and TRBJ2-1; D is perhaps TRBD2 (6 bases). The CDR3 length is 14 residues. Germline CDR1 is SGHVS and CDR2 is FQNEAQ. V was shortened by 8 bases and J by 2 bases, with 13 bases between the two germline ends. CDR3 sequence reads: CASCLGGAYNEQFF. The DNA for the CDR3 is TGTGCCAGCTGCCTAGGCGGGGCCTACAATGAGCAGTTCTTC.

V usage is TRBV6-4 and J usage is TRBJ2-3; maybe TRBD2 (6 bases). Trimming left V 5 bases short and J 0 bases short, with 6 bases between. The CDR3 covers 13 residues. CDR1 is MRHNA, CDR2 SNTAGT, per germline. The CDR3 DNA sequence: TGTGCCAGCAGTCGGGGGAGCACAGATACGCAGTATTTT. This sequence encodes CASSRGSTDTQYF.

The gene calls are TRBV18 and TRBJ2-7; TRBD1 matches at 8 bases. Per germline, CDR1 KGHSH and CDR2 LQKENI. After removal of 3 bases from V and 7 bases from J, the junction contained 8 bases not matched to a gene. The CDR3 has 14 amino acids. The CDR3 sequence is CASSPPDRVGEQYF. The CDR3 DNA reads as TGTGCCAGCTCACCCCCGGACAGGGTAGGGGAGCAGTACTTC.

The rearrangement links TRBV11-2 to TRBJ2-7; D not certain. The germline gives CDR1 SGHAT, CDR2 FQNNGV. Trimming removed 2 bases at V and 0 bases at J, with 8 bases between. The CDR3 extends over 14 amino acids. Here the CDR3 DNA reads TGTGCCAGCAGCTTACAGGTTTCCTCCTACGAGCAGTACGTC. The encoded protein is CASSLQVSSYEQYV.

The rearrangement joins TRBV10-3 to TRBJ1-6, with D perhaps matching TRBD1 (6 bases). Germline V lookup: CDR1 ENHRY, CDR2 SYGVKD. This CDR3 spans 15 amino acids. V gave up 3 bases and J gave up 9 bases, with 15 bases separating them. CDR3 protein: CAISDGYLGGSPLHF. For the CDR3, the DNA is TGTGCCATCAGTGACGGCTATCTAGGGGGTTCACCCCTCCACTTT.

The chain couples TRBV6-5 to TRBJ2-1, with TRBD2 as a possible D gene (5 bases). The germline V and J ends were trimmed by 6 bases and 7 bases, with 10 bases remaining between them. The CDR3 sequence is 12 residues long. From germline, CDR1 is MNHEY and CDR2 SVGAGI. The CDR3 region has the DNA TGTGCCAGCAGGGACTGGACTAATGAGCAGTTCTTC. Translated: CASRDWTNEQFF.

The chain is built from TRBV4-1 and TRBJ2-2, with TRBD2 matching 8 bases. This CDR3 is built from 18 residues. Germline V CDR1 and CDR2: MGHRA, YSYEKL. The junction had 7 bases not matched to a gene; V was cut back by 1 base and J by 0 bases. The CDR3 loop is CASSQVSGGAANTGELFF. The CDR3 bases are TGCGCCAGCAGCCAAGTATCCGGGGGGGCCGCGAACACCGGGGAGCTGTTTTTT.